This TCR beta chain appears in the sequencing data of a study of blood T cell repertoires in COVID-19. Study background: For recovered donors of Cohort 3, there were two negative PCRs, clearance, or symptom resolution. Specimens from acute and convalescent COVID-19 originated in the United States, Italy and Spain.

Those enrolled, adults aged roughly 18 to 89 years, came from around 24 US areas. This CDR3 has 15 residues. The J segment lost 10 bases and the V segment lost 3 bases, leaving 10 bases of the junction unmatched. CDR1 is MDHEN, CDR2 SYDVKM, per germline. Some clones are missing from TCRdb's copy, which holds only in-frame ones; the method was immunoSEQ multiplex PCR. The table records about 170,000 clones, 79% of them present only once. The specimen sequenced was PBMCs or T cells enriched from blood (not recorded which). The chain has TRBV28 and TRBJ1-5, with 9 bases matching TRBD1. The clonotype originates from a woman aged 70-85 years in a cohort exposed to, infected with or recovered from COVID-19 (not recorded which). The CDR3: CASSLGGTGIGPQHF. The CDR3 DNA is TGTGCCAGCAGTTTGGGTGGGACAGGGATTGGTCCCCAGCATTTT.